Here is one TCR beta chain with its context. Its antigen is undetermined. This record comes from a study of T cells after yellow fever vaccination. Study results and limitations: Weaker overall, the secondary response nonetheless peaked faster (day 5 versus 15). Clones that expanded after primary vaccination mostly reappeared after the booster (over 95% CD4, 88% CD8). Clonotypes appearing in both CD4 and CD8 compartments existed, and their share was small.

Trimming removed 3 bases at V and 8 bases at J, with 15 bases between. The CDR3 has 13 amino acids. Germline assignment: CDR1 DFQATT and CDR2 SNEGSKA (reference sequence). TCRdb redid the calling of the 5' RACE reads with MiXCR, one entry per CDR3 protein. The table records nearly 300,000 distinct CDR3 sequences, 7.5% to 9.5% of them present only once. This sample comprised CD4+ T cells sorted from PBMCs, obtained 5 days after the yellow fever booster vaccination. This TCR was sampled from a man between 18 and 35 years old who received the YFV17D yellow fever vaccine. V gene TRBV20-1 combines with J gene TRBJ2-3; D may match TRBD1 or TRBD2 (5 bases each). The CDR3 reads CSASVGVGATQYF. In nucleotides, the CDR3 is TGCAGTGCTAGTGTCGGGGTAGGGGCTACGCAGTATTTT.